This T cell receptor (beta chain) emerged from a study of beta chain features in type 1 diabetes (dated by TCRdb to the late 2010s). Background for the entire study: Mean age, gender distribution, total cell number and subset yield did not differ between patients and healthy donors. A total of over 95,000,000 sorted cells were examined across all samples, and RNA yield correlated strongly with the number of cells per subset. The study compared TCRB repertoires of sorted circulating CD4+ T cell subsets between recently diagnosed type 1 diabetes patients and matched healthy donors. Regulatory and stem cell-like memory subsets were isolated from only 8 patients and 8 healthy donors, whereas naive and central memory subsets came from all 28 donors. Summary of the overall study and its limitations: Only small numbers of individuals were included in the HLA sub-analyses, which left unresolved whether HLA type had any influence on TCRB rearrangement. Naive, central memory and regulatory TCRB repertoires appeared more similar among patients than among healthy donors. Shorter templates might be favored by PCR, yet because patient and control samples were amplified and corrected together, any such skew would affect both groups equally. Type 1 diabetes patients showed a moderate but significant shortening of TCRB CDR3 length in all four CD4+ subsets. At VDJ recombination sites, patients with type 1 diabetes made fewer insertions and deleted more nucleotides, a pattern implying thymic rearrangement abnormalities. Because cDNA was sequenced instead of genomic DNA, highly expressing activated cells could be over-represented, though the groups showed no difference in activation or CD3 levels.

Each donor gave one peripheral blood draw, approximately 110 mL on average, collected into heparinised tubes. A BD FACSAria II and a panel including CD45RO, CCR7, CD25, CD127, CD95 and CD27 were used to sort naive, central memory, regulatory and stem cell-like memory CD4+ T cells. A purity above 95% was achieved for all sorted populations. Right away, PBMCs were isolated by Lymphoprep density gradient centrifugation and were stained directly, with no culture step. So that batch effects would be minimized, each experiment stained and sorted samples in pairs, pairing one healthy donor with one patient. From the germline V gene, CDR1 is ENHRY and CDR2 is SYGVKD. Inclusive of the bounding cysteine and phenylalanine, the CDR3 is 14 residues long. The DNA shown is the 42-base CDR3, in frame from base 1. V is cut back by 6 bases and J by 4 bases, with 4 bases in the junction unmatched. The entire amount of isolated RNA was reverse transcribed using the High Capacity cDNA Reverse Transcription Kit, so the sequenced TCRB transcripts were expressed ones. Deep immunoSEQ sequencing was applied to naive, central memory and regulatory T cell samples, giving an average of about 3.57 million total reads per sample. After sorted cells were lysed in RLT buffer, RNA was extracted with DNase-treated RNeasy Micro or Mini kits, with the choice depending on cell number. Each cell subset was processed on its own to prevent cross-contamination, while patient and healthy donor samples were processed together. Using the immunoSEQ multiplex PCR, TCRB sequences were amplified from cDNA into 87-bp fragments spanning the CDR3 region. The amplicons were sequenced using the Illumina HiSeq platform. Turning to the authors' computational methods: Synthetic template baselines were used to correct PCR bias computationally, reads within Hamming distance 2 were collapsed, and singletons that could not be merged were discarded. Reads were aligned against IMGT so that V, D and J genes, CDR3 length and insertions or deletions at six rearrangement sites could be assigned. Clonotype counts were normalized to sorted cell number within each subset before computing true diversity and Gini coefficients with the tcR R package. Repertoire sharing was quantified using the overlap coefficient calculated on TCRB nucleotide sequences. The table comes from immuneACCESS by way of TCRdb, which keeps in-frame sequences with V and J called. Part of the clones is missing from these tables; in studies checked, under half for an unresolved V gene and the rest for unknown reasons. V and J calls and clone size are copied from that table; D and trimming were computed from the DNA. The sample yields hundreds of thousands of clones; 13% to 15% were counted once. The ten largest clonotypes hold under 8.5% of the sample.

There are a few counts of this clone. This clone's antigen is unknown. No base qualities exist here, and no much larger clone lies one base off it. The rearranged chain carries TRBV10-3 and TRBJ1-5; TRBD1 aligns with 9 central bases. The specimen was central memory CD4+ T cells from blood. This TCR was sampled from a man aged 25-45 years in good health. The DNA reads as follows: TGTGCCATCAGAGGGACAGGGATTAATCAGCCCCAGCATTTT. The resulting protein is CAIRGTGINQPQHF.